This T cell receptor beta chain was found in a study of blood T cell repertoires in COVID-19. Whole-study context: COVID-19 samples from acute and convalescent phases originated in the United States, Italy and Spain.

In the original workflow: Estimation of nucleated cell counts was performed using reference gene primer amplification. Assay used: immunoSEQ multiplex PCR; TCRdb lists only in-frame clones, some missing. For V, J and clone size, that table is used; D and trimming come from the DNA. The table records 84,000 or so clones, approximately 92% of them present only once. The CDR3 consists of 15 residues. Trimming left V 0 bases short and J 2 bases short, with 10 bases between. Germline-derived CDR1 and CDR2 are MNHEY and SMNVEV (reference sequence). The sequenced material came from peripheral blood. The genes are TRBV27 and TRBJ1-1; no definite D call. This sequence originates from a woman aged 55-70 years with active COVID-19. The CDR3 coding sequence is TGTGCCAGCAGTTTATCGGCAGTCGATAACACTGAAGCTTTCTTT. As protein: CASSLSAVDNTEAFF.